These 16 T cell receptor beta chains came from one sample sequenced in a study of T-cell reconstitution after alpha-beta-depleted transplantation in children. Construction of the TCRbeta library involved unique molecular identifiers. TCRdb reprocessed the PCR reads with MiXCR, giving one entry per CDR3 protein. The repertoire has more than 200,000 distinct CDR3 sequences, about 25% of them found once; the top ten carry 2.6%. The sample consisted of PBMCs, taken before TCRalphabeta/CD19-depleted stem cell transplant. The origin of the receptors is a girl aged 2-10 years with Fanconi anemia, due to receive a stem cell transplant.

This clonotype was recorded at least ten times. V and J are TRBV7-2 and TRBJ1-6; 7 bases are a match to TRBD1. Per germline, CDR1 SGHTA and CDR2 FQGNSA. This CDR3 spans 16 amino acids. The J segment lost 7 bases and the V segment lost 8 bases, leaving 14 bases of the junction unmatched. The CDR3 DNA sequence: TGTGCCAGCGGGGACTACAGGGGAAGCTCCAATTCACCCCTCCACTTT. Its translation is CASGDYRGSSNSPLHF.

The V call is TRBV20-1, the J call TRBJ2-4; tentative D call: TRBD2 (6 bases). CDR3 size: 15 residues. V lost 6 bases and J lost 0, with 15 bases in between. CDR1 is DFQATT and CDR2 is SNEGSKA in the germline V gene (reference sequence). The CDR3 sequence: CSASGTLVAKNIQYF. DNA for the CDR3: TGCAGTGCCTCCGGGACTTTAGTAGCCAAAAACATTCAGTACTTC.

This clonotype was counted ten times or more. The V and J genes are TRBV20-1 and TRBJ2-2, with TRBD2 matching 13 bases. Germline trimming cut 0 bases from V and 1 base from J; bases unmatched to any gene: 8. The germline V gene has CDR1 DFQATT and CDR2 SNEGSKA (reference sequence). The CDR3 totals 19 residues. CDR3 amino acids: CSARDDGLAGEMNTGELFF. CDR3 in DNA: TGCAGTGCTAGAGATGATGGACTAGCGGGGGAGATGAACACCGGGGAGCTGTTTTTT.

V is TRBV29-1 and J is TRBJ2-3; perhaps TRBD1 as D (6 bases). The germline V and J ends were trimmed by 3 bases and 2 bases, with 18 bases remaining between them. The CDR3 covers 16 residues. The germline V gene encodes CDR1 SQVTM and CDR2 ANQGSEA. The CDR3 DNA sequence: TGCAGCGTTGACGCCCCCGGACAGCCGTTCACAGATACGCAGTATTTT. Its translation: CSVDAPGQPFTDTQYF.

This clonotype was found a few times. The chain uses TRBV5-1 and TRBJ2-7; weak D call: TRBD2 (7 bases). V lost 5 bases, J lost 2 bases, and 11 bases lay in between. This CDR3 has 13 residues. Germline CDR1 SGHRS, CDR2 YFSETQ. The CDR3 sequence: CASSKGGPYEQYF. Written as DNA, the CDR3 is TGCGCCAGCAGTAAGGGGGGGCCCTACGAGCAGTACTTC.

This clonotype has a handful of counts. This chain joins TRBV4-2 and TRBJ2-2; 13 bases match TRBD2. The germline V gene has CDR1 LGHNA and CDR2 YNFKEQ. CDR3 size: 17 residues. The junction had 8 bases not matched to a gene; V was cut back by 4 bases and J by 6 bases. CDR3 DNA sequence: TGTGCCAGCAGCCCCGGCGGACTAGCGGGGGTAGCCGGGGAGCTGTTTTTT. Translation: CASSPGGLAGVAGELFF.

The CDR3 DNA is TGCAGTGCTAGGATTGGACTAGCGGAGATCACAGATACGCAGTATTTT. Its translation is CSARIGLAEITDTQYF. The rearrangement joins TRBV20-1 to TRBJ2-3, with 10 positions matching TRBD2. V lost 3 bases, J lost 2 bases, and 8 bases stayed unmatched. Germline CDR1 is DFQATT and CDR2 is SNEGSKA (reference sequence). The CDR3 has 16 amino acids.

The V and J genes are TRBV29-1 and TRBJ1-2, with TRBD1 matching 7 bases. Germline CDR1 SQVTM, CDR2 ANQGSEA. CDR3 length: 13 residues. Losses at the gene ends were 6 bases for V and 4 bases for J; bases not matched to a gene: 8. The CDR3 loop reads CSVLQGLAYGYTF. The DNA for the CDR3 is TGCAGCGTGCTACAGGGGCTTGCCTATGGCTACACCTTC.

There are many counts of this clonotype. The gene calls are TRBV29-1 and TRBJ2-2, with 8 bases that match TRBD2. There are 18 residues in the CDR3. Germline CDR1 and CDR2: SQVTM and ANQGSEA. V trimming: 0 bases; J trimming: 7 bases; junction bases outside the gene matches: 16. CDR3: CSVEDSGASPGSGGELFF. CDR3 DNA sequence: TGCAGCGTTGAAGATAGCGGGGCCAGCCCAGGGAGTGGCGGGGAGCTGTTTTTT.

Ten or more counts support this clonotype. This chain connects TRBV10-3 to TRBJ2-5; no reliable D call. Trimming left V 4 bases short and J 4 bases short, with 19 bases between. The germline V gene has CDR1 ENHRY and CDR2 SYGVKD. The CDR3 is 16 residues long. The CDR3 region is CAISGPPLSNSETQYF. CDR3 nucleotides: TGTGCCATCAGTGGTCCTCCACTCAGCAACTCAGAGACCCAGTACTTC.

The sample holds many counts of this clonotype. The rearrangement uses TRBV29-1 and TRBJ2-2, with D perhaps TRBD1 (5 bases). The V end lost 3 bases, the J end lost 2 bases, and 10 bases lay between the germline ends. CDR1 SQVTM and CDR2 ANQGSEA come from the germline V gene. This CDR3 has 14 residues. CDR3 loop: CSVEVDRNTGELFF. The CDR3 nucleotides are TGCAGCGTTGAGGTTGACAGAAACACCGGGGAGCTGTTTTTT.

The chain links TRBV7-2 to TRBJ2-7; D unclear. CDR1 is SGHTA and CDR2 is FQGNSA in the germline V gene. V was trimmed by 5 bases and J by 1 base, leaving 15 bases between them. The CDR3 is 15 amino acids. The CDR3 DNA reads TGTGCCAGCAGCATCAGACTCGCCCTTTCCTACGAGCAGTACTTC. Its protein is CASSIRLALSYEQYF.

V and J are TRBV7-3 and TRBJ2-5, with D maybe TRBD1 (6 bases). Trimming cost V 5 bases and J 5 bases, with 12 bases left between them. The germline gives CDR1 SGHTA, CDR2 FQGTGA. This CDR3 spans 13 amino acids. CDR3: CASSLTGSETQYF. Written as DNA, the CDR3 is TGTGCCAGCAGCCTGACAGGCTCTGAGACCCAGTACTTC.

This clonotype was seen a handful of times. This chain uses TRBV6-5 with TRBJ2-7; D might be TRBD2 (5 bases). Germline V gene data show CDR1 as MNHEY and CDR2 as SVGAGI. V shed 2 bases and J shed 4 bases, with 15 bases lying between them. This CDR3 region has 15 residues. The CDR3 here is CASSYPDSGRYEQYF. The CDR3 DNA is TGTGCCAGCAGTTACCCCGACTCGGGGAGATACGAGCAGTACTTC.

The rearrangement uses TRBV12-3 or TRBV12-4 and TRBJ2-2; D perhaps matches TRBD2 (7 bases). Trimming took off 10 bases at V and 3 bases at J, with 30 bases between the two ends. The CDR3 is made up of 19 amino acids. CDR3 sequence reads: CAICFGRFLAGAHTGELFF. CDR3 coding DNA: TGTGCCATCTGTTTCGGGAGGTTCTTGGCGGGGGCCCACACCGGGGAGCTGTTTTTT.

The chain links TRBV20-1 to TRBJ2-6; D ambiguous. The ends were cut back, 4 bases at V and 4 bases at J, with 8 bases in the middle. CDR1 is DFQATT, CDR2 SNEGSKA, per germline (reference sequence). The CDR3 consists of 13 residues. CDR3 nucleotides: TGCAGTGCTACCAAGGCGGGGGCCAACGTCCTGACTTTC. It yields the protein CSATKAGANVLTF.